Shown below are 17 T cell receptor beta chains from a single sample sequenced in a study of OX40 agonist ivuxolimab in advanced cancers. Profiling relied on immunoSEQ multiplex PCR, and the TCRdb table lists in-frame clones only, not all of them. Of 87,000 or so clones listed, around 87% are singletons. The material was CD4+ or CD8+ T cells sorted from blood, obtained in a trial of the OX40 agonist ivuxolimab. The receptors here all came from an adult with an advanced solid tumor such as melanoma, head and neck, liver or kidney cancer.

The chain couples TRBV19 to TRBJ2-5; 9 nucleotides align to TRBD2. The junction had 10 bases not matched to a gene; V was cut back by 4 bases and J by 1 base. Germline V gene lookup returns CDR1 LNHDA and CDR2 SQIVND (reference sequence). This CDR3 region has 17 residues. The CDR3 nucleotides read TGTGCCAGTAGTAAATCCTCAGCGGGGGGCCCCCAAGAGACCCAGTACTTC. Translating gives CASSKSSAGGPQETQYF.

This chain joins TRBV21-1 and TRBJ2-1; whether TRBD1, the table's D call, matches the DNA was not checked. TRBV21-1 is shown as a pseudogene. The CDR3 sequence is 13 residues long. CDR3 in DNA: TGTGCCAGCAGCTATAAAGGGGTTAATGAGCAGTTCTTC. Translated: CASSYKGVNEQFF.

V usage is TRBV6-5 and J usage is TRBJ1-3; possible D gene TRBD1, 5 bases. Trimming stripped 5 bases from V and 4 bases from J, with 15 bases between. CDR3 length equals 15 residues. CDR1 is MNHEY and CDR2 is SVGAGI in the germline V gene. The CDR3 is CASSVSKWDGNTIYF. Here the CDR3 DNA reads TGTGCCAGCAGTGTCTCGAAGTGGGACGGAAACACCATATATTTT.

The chain recombines TRBV6-5 with TRBJ2-3; 9 nucleotides agree with TRBD2. Losses at the gene ends were 2 bases for V and 5 bases for J; bases not matched to a gene: 8. The germline V gene encodes CDR1 MNHEY and CDR2 SVGAGI. The CDR3 is 16 residues long. The CDR3 nucleotides read TGTGCCAGCAGTTACGGGGCGGGAGGGCCGGGAGATACGCAGTATTTT. This encodes CASSYGAGGPGDTQYF.

J is TRBJ1-3 and V is TRBV7-8; D may be TRBD1 (5 bases). The CDR3 covers 16 residues. Germline CDR1 reads SGHVS; CDR2 reads FQNEAQ. The V and J ends lost 2 bases and 0 bases respectively, with 11 bases between them. This chain's CDR3 is CASSLMGRASGNTIYF. The CDR3 coding sequence is TGTGCCAGCAGCTTAATGGGCAGGGCCTCTGGAAACACCATATATTTT.

The chain carries TRBV29-1 and TRBJ2-5, with D tentatively TRBD2 (7 bases). Germline CDR1 and CDR2: SQVTM and ANQGSEA. V gave up 7 bases and J gave up 4 bases, with 16 bases separating them. The CDR3 extends over 13 amino acids. CDR3 DNA sequence: TGCAGCGCCCCTGTGGGGGGGCGAGAGACCCAGTACTTC. It translates to CSAPVGGRETQYF.

This sequence joins TRBV2 and TRBJ1-1, with unresolved D. CDR3 length: 12 amino acids. V was trimmed by 7 bases and J by 4 bases, leaving 10 bases between them. CDR1 and CDR2 from the germline V gene are SNHLY and FYNNEI. The chain's CDR3 is CASTGEVTEAFF. In DNA form, the CDR3 reads TGTGCCAGCACTGGGGAGGTCACTGAAGCTTTCTTT.

Comments on this clone: One junction end does not reproduce the germline sequence, and a read error may be involved. This rearrangement joins TRBV5-3 to TRBJ2-7; D may be TRBD1 (6 bases). TRBV5-3 is filed as an ORF, its function uncertain. This CDR3 has 14 amino acids. The CDR3 spells CARSLGALQGFRDF. DNA of the CDR3: TGTGCCAGAAGCTTGGGCGCCCTGCAGGGGTTTAGGGACTTC.

The V and J genes are TRBV5-4 and TRBJ2-1, with D possibly being TRBD2 (6 bases). Trimming took 0 bases from V and 0 from J, leaving 10 bases between them. CDR1 is SGHNT, CDR2 YYREEE, per germline (reference sequence). The CDR3 length is 16 residues. In nucleotides, the CDR3 is TGTGCCAGCAGCTTGGGGGGGAGGCTCTCCTACAATGAGCAGTTCTTC. Protein product: CASSLGGRLSYNEQFF.

This chain uses TRBV30 with TRBJ1-3; D is possibly TRBD1 (5 bases). V lost 7 bases and J lost 6, with 16 bases in between. The CDR3 is 13 amino acids. Germline CDR1 GTSNPN, CDR2 SVGIG (reference sequence). CDR3 protein: CAFSLGPLNTIYF. CDR3 bases: TGTGCCTTTAGCCTGGGGCCTCTAAACACCATATATTTT.

Only a few counts were recorded for this clone. The chain uses TRBV6-5 and TRBJ1-2; D unclear. Looked up from germline, CDR1 is MNHEY and CDR2 is SVGAGI. Trimming pared 7 bases from V and 7 bases from J, leaving 16 bases between. The CDR3 is made up of 13 amino acids. The DNA of the CDR3 is TGTGCCAGCACCAGGACGAGGACGGCTGGCTACACCTTC. Protein sequence: CASTRTRTAGYTF.

This chain joins TRBV19 and TRBJ2-5; a possible D gene is TRBD2 (5 bases). CDR1 is LNHDA and CDR2 is SQIVND in the germline V gene (reference sequence). The CDR3 is 13 residues long. Trimming left V 5 bases short and J 5 bases short, with 12 bases between. The CDR3 bases are TGTGCCAGTAGTTCGCTACTAGGGGAGACCCAGTACTTC. It specifies CASSSLLGETQYF.

V is TRBV2 and J is TRBJ2-5; D call uncertain. Germline values: CDR1 SNHLY, CDR2 FYNNEI. The V and J ends lost 4 bases and 5 bases respectively, with 11 bases between them. The CDR3 consists of 13 residues. This chain's CDR3 is CASSGVARETQYF. CDR3 nucleotides: TGTGCCAGCAGTGGGGTGGCGCGGGAGACCCAGTACTTC.

This chain joins TRBV5-4 and TRBJ2-3, with D maybe TRBD2 (5 bases). The CDR3 runs to 14 residues. Germline CDR1 is SGHNT and CDR2 is YYREEE (reference sequence). V was cut by 1 base and J by 1 base, with 7 bases left in between. As DNA, the CDR3 is TGTGCCAGCAGCTTGCCAGCGGGCACAGATACGCAGTATTTT. Amino acid sequence: CASSLPAGTDTQYF.

The CDR3 sequence is CASSPLQTSGETQYF. As DNA, the CDR3 is TGCGCCAGCAGCCCCCTACAGACTAGCGGGGAGACCCAGTACTTC. The chain recombines TRBV5-1 with TRBJ2-5; 10 bases fit TRBD2. Germline trimming cut 4 bases from V and 5 bases from J; bases unmatched to any gene: 8. This CDR3 has 15 amino acids. Germline V gene data show CDR1 as SGHRS and CDR2 as YFSETQ.

V is TRBV9 and J is TRBJ1-1; 7 bases match TRBD1. V lost 0 bases to trimming and J lost 11 bases; unmatched junction nucleotides: 16. The germline gives CDR1 SGDLS, CDR2 YYNGEE. The CDR3 totals 16 residues. Here the CDR3 reads CASSVGQGEGARPAFF. Here the CDR3 DNA reads TGTGCCAGCAGCGTAGGACAGGGAGAGGGTGCTAGGCCTGCTTTCTTT.

This clone occurred a few times. The chain has TRBV27 and TRBJ1-2; D possibly corresponds to TRBD1 (5 bases). Germline CDR1 and CDR2: MNHEY and SMNVEV (reference sequence). Between the trimmed V and J ends, which lost 0 bases and 8 bases, there was a span of 10 bases. The CDR3 loop spans 13 amino acids. The DNA for the CDR3 is TGTGCCAGCAGTTTATCAGGGGAAGGGGGCTACACCTTC. Protein sequence: CASSLSGEGGYTF.